This passage covers 19 T cell receptor beta chains from one sample sequenced in a study of PD-L1 blockade in urothelial cancer. Only in-frame clones appear in the TCRdb table, and some are missing; sequencing was by immunoSEQ multiplex PCR. The sample carries fewer than 30,000 clones, roughly 84% recorded once. The sample consisted of PBMCs, taken around atezolizumab (anti-PD-L1) treatment. These receptors were obtained from a man aged 70 or older with urothelial cancer.

This rearrangement joins TRBV27 to TRBJ2-5; 7 bases align to TRBD1. V lost 6 bases to trimming and J lost 3 bases; unmatched junction nucleotides: 13. Germline loops: CDR1 MNHEY, CDR2 SMNVEV (reference sequence). The CDR3 consists of 16 residues. This chain's CDR3 is CASRGYTGAFEETQYF. CDR3 coding DNA: TGTGCCAGCAGGGGGTATACAGGGGCTTTCGAAGAGACCCAGTACTTC.

In this sample, this clone turned up once. The chain has TRBV27 and TRBJ1-5, with D perhaps matching TRBD1 (6 bases). Trimming stripped 3 bases from V and 3 bases from J, with 12 bases between. CDR3 length: 15 residues. The germline gives CDR1 MNHEY, CDR2 SMNVEV (reference sequence). Here the CDR3 reads CASSFTDSFNQPQHF. CDR3 coding DNA: TGTGCCAGCAGTTTTACGGACAGTTTCAATCAGCCCCAGCATTTT.

V is TRBV28 and J is TRBJ2-1; D gene ambiguous. This CDR3 spans 11 amino acids. CDR1 MDHEN and CDR2 SYDVKM come from the germline V gene. The V end lost 9 bases, the J end lost 6 bases, and 9 bases lay between the germline ends. CDR3 residues: CASFSGNEQFF. The DNA of the CDR3 is TGTGCCAGTTTTAGTGGCAATGAGCAGTTCTTC.

This chain links TRBV5-6 with TRBJ2-5, with D perhaps matching TRBD1 (5 bases). Germline V lookup: CDR1 SGHDT, CDR2 YYEEEE. The CDR3 totals 13 residues. V was trimmed by 1 base and J by 2 bases, leaving 6 bases between them. CDR3: CASSLSGQETQYF. CDR3 nucleotide sequence: TGTGCCAGCAGCTTGTCAGGGCAAGAGACCCAGTACTTC.

This chain uses TRBV5-4 with TRBJ1-4, with TRBD1 matching over 9 bases. Germline loops: CDR1 SGHNT, CDR2 YYREEE (reference sequence). This CDR3 is 16 amino acids long. V shed 4 bases and J 1 base; nucleotides not matched to a gene: 5. In nucleotides, the CDR3 is TGTGCCAGCAGCCTTAAGACAGGGGGAACTAATGAAAAACTGTTTTTT. Encoded protein: CASSLKTGGTNEKLFF.

The CDR3 DNA sequence: TGTGCCAGCACCCCTACTAGCGGGTCCACAGATACGCAGTATTTT. Translation: CASTPTSGSTDTQYF. The chain joins TRBV7-9 to TRBJ2-3; TRBD2 matches 9 bases. The trim removed 7 bases at V and 2 bases at J, leaving 7 bases unmatched. The CDR3 totals 15 residues. Germline V lookup: CDR1 SEHNR, CDR2 FQNEAQ (reference sequence). The entire variable domain, with the rest obtained from reference TRBV7-9 and TRBJ2-3, is as follows: DTGVSQNPRHKITKRGQNVTFRCDPISEHNRLYWYRQTLGQGPEFLTYFQNEAQLEKSRLLSDRFSAERPKGSFSTLEIQRTEQGDSAMYLCASTPTSGSTDTQYFGPGTRLTVL.

This clone was recorded once. The chain has TRBV5-1 and TRBJ2-3; D call uncertain. The V end lost 2 bases, the J end lost 0 bases, and 10 bases lay between the germline ends. The length of the CDR3 is 15 residues. The germline V gene has CDR1 SGHRS and CDR2 YFSETQ. The DNA of the CDR3 is TGCGCCAGCAGCTTCGAGGTCGGTAGCACAGATACGCAGTATTTT. Encoded protein: CASSFEVGSTDTQYF.

The gene calls are TRBV28 and TRBJ2-7; 7 bases map to TRBD1. Germline CDR1 MDHEN, CDR2 SYDVKM. The CDR3 loop spans 16 amino acids. V shed 3 bases and J 0 bases; nucleotides not matched to a gene: 8. The CDR3 here is CASSFPLQGSSYEQYF. In DNA form, the CDR3 reads TGTGCCAGCAGTTTCCCTTTACAGGGGAGCTCCTACGAGCAGTACTTC.

The chain employs TRBV5-1 and TRBJ2-3; 7 positions match TRBD1. V was pared by 4 bases and J by 2 bases, with 4 bases of the junction left unmatched. The CDR3 extends over 14 amino acids. Germline V CDR1 and CDR2: SGHRS, YFSETQ. The CDR3 spells CASSPGQPTDTQYF. CDR3 DNA: TGCGCCAGCAGCCCGGGACAGCCCACAGATACGCAGTATTTT.

The chain employs TRBV28 and TRBJ2-1; tentatively, D is TRBD2 (5 bases). The V end lost 6 bases, the J end lost 2 bases, and 14 bases lay between the germline ends. The germline V gene has CDR1 MDHEN and CDR2 SYDVKM. The CDR3 runs 15 residues. CDR3 region: CASSPIASPYNEQFF. CDR3 nucleotide sequence: TGTGCCAGCAGCCCCATAGCGTCTCCCTACAATGAGCAGTTCTTC.

The chain employs TRBV7-2 and TRBJ1-5; possible D gene TRBD1, 6 bases. Trimming stripped 0 bases from V and 4 bases from J, with 10 bases between. Germline values: CDR1 SGHTA, CDR2 FQGNSA. The CDR3 runs to 15 residues. The CDR3 here is CASSLATGINQPQHF. CDR3 sequence (DNA): TGTGCCAGCAGCTTAGCAACAGGGATTAATCAGCCCCAGCATTTT.

V usage is TRBV30 and J usage is TRBJ2-6; no definite D call. Germline-derived CDR1 and CDR2 are GTSNPN and SVGIG (reference sequence). The CDR3 covers 17 residues. V was pared by 0 bases and J by 0 bases, with 12 bases between. The DNA for the CDR3 is TGTGCCTGGAGTGTAGGTGGCGGTAGCTCTGGGGCCAACGTCCTGACTTTC. Translating it yields CAWSVGGGSSGANVLTF.

The sample holds one count of this clone. The chain employs TRBV7-6 and TRBJ2-1; perhaps TRBD1 as D (6 bases). The CDR3 is 15 amino acids. Germline V gene sequence: CDR1 SGHVS, CDR2 FNYEAQ. V lost 2 bases, J lost 3 bases, and 11 bases lay in between. As DNA, the CDR3 is TGTGCCAGCAGCTTAAACACAGGGAACTACAATGAGCAGTTCTTC. Its protein is CASSLNTGNYNEQFF.

This clone has more than one count but fewer than ten. The chain uses TRBV14 and TRBJ1-1; 8 nucleotides match TRBD1. CDR3 length equals 12 residues. Germline V lookup: CDR1 SGHDN, CDR2 FVKESK. V shed 5 bases and J 7 bases; nucleotides not matched to a gene: 3. The CDR3 DNA follows: TGTGCCAGCAGCTACGGACAGGGTGAAGCTTTCTTT. Translation gives CASSYGQGEAFF.

The CDR3 loop is CASSLGTGSNYGYTF. The CDR3 region has the DNA TGTGCCAGCAGCTTAGGGACAGGCAGCAACTATGGCTACACCTTC. The chain links TRBV7-8 to TRBJ1-2; 7 nucleotides align to TRBD1. CDR3 size: 15 residues. Per germline, CDR1 SGHVS and CDR2 FQNEAQ. Trimming cost V 1 base and J 2 bases; bases outside gene matches: 4.

The chain joins TRBV21-1 to TRBJ1-1; the DNA was not compared with TRBD1, the D call given in the table. TRBV21-1 constitutes a pseudogene. The CDR3 contains 16 residues. The CDR3 reads CASSKDQGAKGRAAFF. CDR3 sequence (DNA): TGTGCCAGCAGCAAAGACCAGGGGGCAAAGGGTCGGGCAGCTTTCTTT.

The sample holds a few counts of this clone. V is TRBV13 and J is TRBJ1-2; D is possibly TRBD1 (5 bases). Germline assignment: CDR1 PRHDT and CDR2 FYEKMQ (reference sequence). Trimming took off 10 bases at V and 8 bases at J, with 17 bases between the two ends. CDR3 size: 12 residues. CDR3: CATTTGGGGYTF. CDR3 bases: TGTGCCACCACAACGGGGGGTGGGGGCTACACCTTC.

The chain uses TRBV11-2 and TRBJ1-2; TRBD1 is a possible D gene (6 bases). CDR3 size: 13 residues. Trimming took 5 bases from V and 2 from J, leaving 9 bases between them. Germline V gene lookup returns CDR1 SGHAT and CDR2 FQNNGV. CDR3 coding DNA: TGTGCCAGCAGCCTAGGGACAAACTATGGCTACACCTTC. This codes for CASSLGTNYGYTF.

This clone was seen only once. This chain connects TRBV28 to TRBJ1-5; the D is unclear. V was trimmed by 4 bases and J by 2 bases, leaving 12 bases between them. This CDR3 is built from 15 residues. CDR1 is MDHEN, CDR2 SYDVKM, per germline. The CDR3 DNA reads TGTGCCAGCAGTTCGATCGGAGTGGGCAATCAGCCCCAGCATTTT. Protein product: CASSSIGVGNQPQHF.